These 27 T cell receptor beta chains were all obtained from the same sample, sequenced in a study of response to subunit inactivated influenza vaccine. TCRdb recomputed calls from the RT-PCR reads with MiXCR, one row per CDR3 protein. Of about 190,000 distinct CDR3 sequences in the sample, 13% to 15% were seen once. The sample consisted of CD8+ T cells sorted from PBMCs, taken more than 4 days after vaccination. These receptors came from a man aged 50 to 60 who received an inactivated influenza vaccine.

The chain uses TRBV6-2 or TRBV6-3 and TRBJ1-1, with a tentative D call TRBD1 (5 bases). V was cut by 7 bases and J by 6 bases, with 9 bases left in between. Germline V gene lookup returns CDR1 MNHEY and CDR2 SVGEGT. The CDR3 spans 11 residues. The CDR3 DNA follows: TGTGCCAGCACTGAGGGGCCTGAAGCTTTCTTT. It yields the protein CASTEGPEAFF.

This clonotype was found a few times. The chain couples TRBV4-1 to TRBJ2-7; 8 nucleotides line up with TRBD1. This CDR3 is 15 amino acids long. V lost 0 bases to trimming and J lost 4 bases; unmatched junction nucleotides: 5. CDR1 is MGHRA, CDR2 YSYEKL, per germline. The CDR3 sequence is CASSQDRTGFYEQYF. The CDR3 DNA sequence: TGCGCCAGCAGCCAAGATCGGACAGGGTTTTACGAGCAGTACTTC.

In its sample, this clonotype was seen a few times. This chain uses TRBV28 with TRBJ1-5; D unresolved. The CDR3 runs 14 residues. CDR1 and CDR2 from the germline V gene are MDHEN and SYDVKM. Trimming cost V 7 bases and J 6 bases, with 16 bases left between them. CDR3 protein: CASTQGRVSQPQHF. In DNA, the CDR3 is TGTGCCAGCACCCAAGGGAGGGTCAGTCAGCCCCAGCATTTT.

This clonotype was counted many times. The chain joins TRBV12-3 or TRBV12-4 to TRBJ1-4; no reliable D call. The CDR3 runs 12 residues. The V end was cut by 3 bases, the J end by 8 bases, with 7 bases between. The CDR3 nucleotides read TGTGCCAGCAGTTTCCAGCACGAAAAACTGTTTTTT. It is translated as CASSFQHEKLFF.

This clonotype appeared a few times. The V and J genes are TRBV7-9 and TRBJ2-5, with 8 bases that match TRBD2. This CDR3 spans 16 amino acids. Germline V CDR1 and CDR2: SEHNR, FQNEAQ (reference sequence). V lost 3 bases to trimming and J lost 2 bases; unmatched junction nucleotides: 8. In nucleotides, the CDR3 is TGTGCCAGCAGCTTTTCCATTTTAGCGGGGCAAGAGACCCAGTACTTC. Its protein product is CASSFSILAGQETQYF.

J is TRBJ2-2 and V is TRBV6-1; 8 nucleotides line up with TRBD2. Trimming cost V 6 bases and J 0 bases; bases outside gene matches: 15. The germline V gene has CDR1 MNHNS and CDR2 SASEGT. The CDR3 length is 19 residues. The CDR3 nucleotides read TGTGCCAGCAGCGGCCTGGTAGCGGGGAGAGCCGCGAACACCGGGGAGCTGTTTTTT. It yields the protein CASSGLVAGRAANTGELFF.

There are many counts of this clonotype. V gene TRBV5-4 combines with J gene TRBJ2-1; 7 nucleotides align to TRBD1. This CDR3 comprises 15 residues. Germline V gene lookup returns CDR1 SGHNT and CDR2 YYREEE (reference sequence). V shed 3 bases and J 0 bases; nucleotides not matched to a gene: 3. The CDR3 DNA reads TGTGCCAGCAGCTCGGGACAGAGCTCCTACAATGAGCAGTTCTTC. This sequence encodes CASSSGQSSYNEQFF.

In its sample, this clonotype was seen a few times. This chain connects TRBV20-1 to TRBJ2-3; 8 bases align to TRBD2. This CDR3 comprises 14 residues. Trimming took 8 bases from V and 5 from J; bases not matched to a gene: 12. Germline V lookup: CDR1 DFQATT, CDR2 SNEGSKA (reference sequence). CDR3 nucleotides: TGCAGTTCCCCCCCGGGACTAGGTTTAGATACGCAGTATTTT. It codes for CSSPPGLGLDTQYF.

This sequence joins TRBV9 and TRBJ1-5; D call uncertain. V lost 3 bases to trimming and J lost 4 bases, with 11 bases between them. Germline CDR1 SGDLS, CDR2 YYNGEE. The CDR3 runs to 14 residues. CDR3 region: CASSEGQENQPQHF. The CDR3, as DNA: TGTGCCAGCAGCGAGGGCCAGGAAAATCAGCCCCAGCATTTT.

As concerns this clonotype: One end of the junction does not line up with germline, which may come from a read error. This sequence joins TRBV11-2 and TRBJ2-1, with TRBD2 as a possible D gene (6 bases). The CDR3 runs 15 residues. CDR1 and CDR2 from the germline V gene are SGHAT and FQNNGV. The DNA for the CDR3 is TGTGCCAGCAGCTATAGCGGAGGCTCCTACAATGAGCAGCTCTTC. Translating it yields CASSYSGGSYNEQLF.

This clonotype was detected only a few times. The chain carries TRBV4-1 and TRBJ2-2, with D possibly TRBD1 on 6 matching bases. V was shortened by 2 bases and J by 4 bases, with 8 bases between the two germline ends. From germline, CDR1 is MGHRA and CDR2 YSYEKL. The CDR3 runs 14 residues. The CDR3 DNA sequence: TGCGCCAGCAGCCAAATGGGGGCCACCGGGGAGCTGTTTTTT. Protein product: CASSQMGATGELFF.

This clonotype appeared many times. The chain links TRBV13 to TRBJ2-3, with a possible D match to TRBD2 (6 bases). V lost 4 bases to trimming and J lost 0 bases, with 11 bases between them. This CDR3 spans 15 amino acids. The germline V gene encodes CDR1 PRHDT and CDR2 FYEKMQ (reference sequence). The CDR3 region is CASSSGLLSTDTQYF. The CDR3, as DNA: TGTGCCAGCAGCTCCGGACTACTTAGCACAGATACGCAGTATTTT.

The rearrangement uses TRBV30 and TRBJ2-7; D perhaps matches TRBD1 (5 bases). V lost 0 bases, J lost 6 bases, and 12 bases lay in between. CDR3 length: 13 amino acids. Germline CDR1 GTSNPN, CDR2 SVGIG (reference sequence). The CDR3 region is CAWSVGRAFEQYF. Here the CDR3 DNA reads TGTGCCTGGAGTGTAGGCAGGGCTTTCGAGCAGTACTTC.

This clonotype was counted only a few times. V and J are TRBV10-3 and TRBJ2-1; 9 positions agree with TRBD2. The CDR3 is 12 amino acids. Germline lookup yields CDR1 ENHRY and CDR2 SYGVKD. The V segment lost 10 bases and the J segment 7 bases; nucleotides outside the gene matches: 5. Here the CDR3 reads CATAGGKNEQFF. As DNA, the CDR3 is TGTGCCACCGCGGGGGGGAAAAATGAGCAGTTCTTC.

This clonotype was observed a few times. At one end the junction does not follow the germline gene, possibly because of a read error. This sequence joins TRBV4-3 and TRBJ2-5; D unclear. The germline V gene encodes CDR1 LGHNA and CDR2 YSLEER. CDR3 size: 15 residues. CDR3 nucleotide sequence: TGCGCCGGCAGCCAAGATCGTACTTTTCGGGAGACCCAGTACTTC. Translated: CAGSQDRTFRETQYF.

Only a few counts were recorded for this clonotype. The chain carries TRBV7-8 and TRBJ1-1, with D possibly TRBD1 on 6 matching bases. Trimming took 2 bases from V and 4 from J, leaving 11 bases between them. The CDR3 is 14 amino acids. Germline V lookup: CDR1 SGHVS, CDR2 FQNEAQ. The CDR3 loop reads CASSLKGEGTEAFF. The CDR3 DNA sequence: TGTGCCAGCAGCTTAAAGGGGGAGGGCACTGAAGCTTTCTTT.

V gene TRBV7-8 combines with J gene TRBJ1-6; D is uncertain. The length of the CDR3 is 15 residues. Germline values: CDR1 SGHVS, CDR2 FQNEAQ. V was cut by 2 bases and J by 7 bases, with 12 bases left in between. As DNA, the CDR3 is TGTGCCAGCAGCTTATTTGACCTACCGAATTCACCCCTCCACTTT. This sequence encodes CASSLFDLPNSPLHF. Supplemented by reference TRBV7-8 and TRBJ1-6, the full variable domain reads GAGVSQSPRYKVAKRGQDVALRCDPISGHVSLFWYQQALGQGPEFLTYFQNEAQLDKSGLPSDRFFAERPEGSVSTLKIQRTQQEDSAVYLCASSLFDLPNSPLHFGNGTRLTVT.

This chain connects TRBV2 to TRBJ2-3; D is possibly TRBD1 (6 bases). Germline V gene lookup returns CDR1 SNHLY and CDR2 FYNNEI. The CDR3 loop spans 14 amino acids. V lost 10 bases to trimming and J lost 2 bases, with 16 bases between them. CDR3 sequence: CAIPWGPITDTQYF. In DNA form, the CDR3 reads TGTGCCATCCCTTGGGGGCCGATCACAGATACGCAGTATTTT.

The chain combines TRBV5-5 with TRBJ2-5; D is undetermined. Per the germline V gene, CDR1 is SGHKS and CDR2 is YYEKEE (reference sequence). This CDR3 is 15 amino acids long. Trimming stripped 1 base from V and 1 base from J, with 11 bases between. CDR3 residues: CASSLYGKVQETQYF. CDR3 sequence (DNA): TGTGCCAGCAGCTTGTACGGAAAAGTCCAAGAGACCCAGTACTTC.

This clonotype occurred a few times. The V call is TRBV29-1, the J call TRBJ2-7, with 7 bases aligning to TRBD1. The germline gives CDR1 SQVTM, CDR2 ANQGSEA. CDR3 length: 13 residues. V was clipped by 4 bases and J by 0 bases; unmatched bases: 3. CDR3 region: CSVADRVSYEQYF. Here the CDR3 DNA reads TGCAGCGTTGCCGACAGGGTCTCCTACGAGCAGTACTTC.

The gene calls are TRBV21-1 and TRBJ2-1. TRBV21-1 corresponds to a pseudogene. This CDR3 has 16 amino acids. CDR3 protein: CASSNVGGRSYNEQFF. The CDR3 DNA reads as TGTGCCAGCAGCAATGTAGGCGGTCGCTCCTACAATGAGCAGTTCTTC.

This clonotype was found a few times. V and J are TRBV7-2 and TRBJ1-6; 9 bases are shared with TRBD1. Unmatched junction bases numbered 7, after V lost 6 bases and J lost 7 bases. This CDR3 is built from 15 residues. The germline V gene encodes CDR1 SGHTA and CDR2 FQGNSA. The CDR3 is CASRTGTGFNSPLHF. The CDR3 region has the DNA TGTGCCAGCAGAACCGGGACAGGGTTCAATTCACCCCTCCACTTT. The full variable domain, in which reference TRBV7-2 and TRBJ1-6 provide the parts outside the CDR3, is GAGVSQSPSNKVTEKGKDVELRCDPISGHTALYWYRQSLGQGLEFLIYFQGNSAPDKSGLPSDRFSAERTGGSVSTLTIQRTQQEDSAVYLCASRTGTGFNSPLHFGNGTRLTVT.

A few counts support this clonotype. V usage is TRBV15 and J usage is TRBJ2-3, with D perhaps TRBD1 or TRBD2 (5 bases each). Germline V gene data show CDR1 as LNHNV and CDR2 as YYDKDF (reference sequence). With 1 base removed from V and 2 bases from J, the gap between germline ends came to 13 bases. The CDR3 spans 16 residues. The CDR3 sequence is CATSRAPGTDTDTQYF. The DNA of the CDR3 is TGTGCCACCAGCAGAGCCCCCGGGACGGACACAGATACGCAGTATTTT. Together with reference TRBV15 and TRBJ2-3, the CDR3 gives the full variable domain: DAMVIQNPRYQVTQFGKPVTLSCSQTLNHNVMYWYQQKSSQAPKLLFHYYDKDFNNEADTPDNFQSRRPNTSFCFLDIRSPGLGDTAMYLCATSRAPGTDTDTQYFGPGTRLTVL.

In this sample, this clonotype turned up a few times. The V and J genes are TRBV4-1 and TRBJ2-7, with 10 bases identical to TRBD1. Germline trimming cut 3 bases from V and 5 bases from J; bases unmatched to any gene: 13. The germline V gene has CDR1 MGHRA and CDR2 YSYEKL. The CDR3 extends over 17 amino acids. The CDR3 bases are TGCGCCAGCAGCCATCCTGCTGGAGGGACAGGGGACGACGAGCAGTACTTC. As protein: CASSHPAGGTGDDEQYF.

This clonotype was observed a handful of times. The chain joins TRBV12-3 or TRBV12-4 to TRBJ2-1; D is ambiguous. With 5 bases removed from V and 4 bases from J, the gap between germline ends came to 9 bases. There are 13 residues in the CDR3. This chain's CDR3 is CASSVGLYNEQFF. In DNA form, the CDR3 reads TGTGCCAGCAGTGTAGGATTATACAATGAGCAGTTCTTC.

Only a few counts were recorded for this clonotype. V is TRBV6-1 and J is TRBJ2-5; D gene unclear. The CDR3 consists of 17 residues. Trimming shortened V by 6 bases and J by 4 bases, and 24 bases separated the two germline ends. CDR1 MNHNS and CDR2 SASEGT come from the germline V gene. CDR3 coding DNA: TGTGCCAGCAGCCTTACGCTCGGTCGGGTCACGGGAGAGACCCAGTACTTC. Amino acids: CASSLTLGRVTGETQYF.

This clonotype was seen only a few times. V is TRBV4-3 and J is TRBJ2-7, with D possibly being TRBD2 (5 bases). The V gene's germline CDR1 is LGHNA and CDR2 YSLEER. V lost 4 bases and J 0 bases, leaving 13 bases between the germline ends. This CDR3 is 15 amino acids long. In DNA form, the CDR3 reads TGCGCCAGCAGCCTTGAGCGGACGCCCTCCTACGAGCAGTACTTC. Residues: CASSLERTPSYEQYF.